These 5 T cell receptor beta chains were all obtained from the same sample, sequenced in a study of beta chain features in type 1 diabetes. Findings and caveats of the study: For Type 1 diabetes patients, all four CD4+ subsets carried TCRB CDR3s that were moderately but significantly shorter.

All of the isolated RNA was reverse transcribed, so expressed TCRB transcripts were sequenced. Generated by immunoSEQ multiplex PCR, the TCRdb table keeps only in-frame clones and is missing some. Of a few hundred thousand clones detected, roughly a tenth appear once; the ten largest clones hold 0.6%. No antigen is known for these receptors. The sample comprised central memory CD4+ T cells from blood. These receptors all stem from a man aged 25-45 years with type 1 diabetes.

The chain has TRBV27 and TRBJ1-2; TRBD1 matches at 9 bases. With 5 bases clipped from V and 5 bases from J, the junction kept 3 bases outside the gene matches. Per germline, CDR1 MNHEY and CDR2 SMNVEV (reference sequence). The CDR3 contains 13 residues. The CDR3 here is CASSLDRGYGYTF. The CDR3 region has the DNA TGTGCCAGCAGTCTGGACAGGGGTTATGGCTACACCTTC.

The rearrangement uses TRBV27 and TRBJ1-1; D call uncertain. Trimming took off 8 bases at V and 1 base at J, with 17 bases between the two ends. This CDR3 contains 15 residues. The germline CDR1 and CDR2 sequences are MNHEY and SMNVEV (reference sequence). Here the CDR3 reads CASSGSLRPNTEAFF. In DNA, the CDR3 is TGTGCCAGCTCTGGATCCCTAAGACCGAACACTGAAGCTTTCTTT.

The chain joins TRBV5-1 to TRBJ1-6; TRBD1 is a possible D gene (6 bases). This CDR3 has 16 amino acids. The germline V and J ends were trimmed by 0 bases and 5 bases, with 12 bases remaining between them. The germline V gene encodes CDR1 SGHRS and CDR2 YFSETQ. For the CDR3, the DNA is TGCGCCAGCAGCTTGGCCGAAGGGGGGAATAATTCACCCCTCCACTTT. It codes for CASSLAEGGNNSPLHF.

A few counts support this clone. It is unclear where the CDR3 begins or ends on the DNA, so no DNA is shown, and the CDR3 is as TCRdb lists it. The chain joins TRBV19 to TRBJ1-5. Per germline, CDR1 LNHDA and CDR2 SQIVND (reference sequence). The CDR3 has 14 amino acids, counting both end residues. The CDR3 spells CASTSGGLSQPQHF.

There are a few counts of this clone. J is TRBJ2-7 and V is TRBV5-4; D gene uncertain. The CDR3 is made up of 14 amino acids. Deletions cut 0 bases from V and 3 bases from J, with 10 bases between. CDR1 SGHNT and CDR2 YYREEE come from the germline V gene (reference sequence). The CDR3 nucleotides read TGTGCCAGCAGCTTGGCGGCTAGTAACTACGAGCAGTACTTC. This codes for CASSLAASNYEQYF.